This T cell receptor beta chain was profiled in a study of T cells after yellow fever vaccination. Whole-study results and caveats: Subsequent booster samples again held most clones from primary vaccination (nearly 98% CD4, about 86% CD8).

This clonotype was detected many times. Antigen unknown. 5'RACE template switching produced TCR cDNA carrying a universal primer site and UMIs. TCRdb called the 5' RACE reads again in MiXCR, with one record for every CDR3 protein. Of more than 200,000 distinct CDR3 sequences in the sample, 3.6% were seen once. The length of the CDR3 is 14 residues. Germline assignment: CDR1 SEHNR and CDR2 FQNEAQ (reference sequence). V was trimmed by 6 bases and J by 1 base, leaving 10 bases between them. This receptor was taken from a man aged 18 to 30 who received the YFV17D yellow fever vaccine. The specimen was PBMCs, collected 15 days after the yellow fever booster vaccination. V usage is TRBV7-9 and J usage is TRBJ2-1, with D perhaps given as TRBD1 or TRBD2 (5 bases each). The CDR3 bases are TGTGCCAGCAGTTACTGGGGGTCCTACAATGAGCAGTTCTTC. Protein: CASSYWGSYNEQFF.